This T cell receptor (beta chain) was profiled in a study of ipilimumab plus nivolumab after autologous stem cell transplantation. Overall study context: Patients received a median of about 5 ipilimumab and roughly eight nivolumab doses.

Only in-frame clones appear in the TCRdb table, and some are missing; sequencing was by immunoSEQ multiplex PCR. Of fewer than 45,000 clones listed, over 90% are singletons. Per the germline V gene, CDR1 is MNHNY and CDR2 is SVGAGI (reference sequence). There are 15 residues in the CDR3. Germline trimming cut 6 bases from V and 5 bases from J; bases unmatched to any gene: 12. Through week 26, nivolumab 3 mg/kg IV was given weeks 1, 4, 7, 10, then biweekly. The starting material was PBMCs, obtained in a trial of ipilimumab plus nivolumab as post-transplant consolidation. The J gene is TRBJ2-5, the V gene TRBV6-6; TRBD1 aligns across 7 bases. The source of this sequence is a male donor with multiple myeloma. In DNA, the CDR3 is TGTGCCAGCAGCGATACTCCAGACAGGGATGAGACCCAGTACTTC. As protein: CASSDTPDRDETQYF.